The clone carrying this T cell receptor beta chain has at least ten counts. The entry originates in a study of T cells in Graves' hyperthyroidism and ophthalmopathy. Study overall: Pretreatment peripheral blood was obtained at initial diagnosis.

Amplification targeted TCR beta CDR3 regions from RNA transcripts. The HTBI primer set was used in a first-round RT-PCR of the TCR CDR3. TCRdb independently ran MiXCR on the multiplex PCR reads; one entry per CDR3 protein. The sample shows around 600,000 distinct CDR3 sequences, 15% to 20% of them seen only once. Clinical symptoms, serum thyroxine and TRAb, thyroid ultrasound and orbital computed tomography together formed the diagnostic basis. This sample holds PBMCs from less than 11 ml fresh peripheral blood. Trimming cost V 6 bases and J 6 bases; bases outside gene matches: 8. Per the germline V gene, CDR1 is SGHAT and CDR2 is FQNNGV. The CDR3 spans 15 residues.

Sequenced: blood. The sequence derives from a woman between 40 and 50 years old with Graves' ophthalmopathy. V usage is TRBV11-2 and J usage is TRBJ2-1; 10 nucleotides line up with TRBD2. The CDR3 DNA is TGTGCCAGCAGACCAACTAGCGGGGCACCCAATGAGCAGTTCTTC. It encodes CASRPTSGAPNEQFF.